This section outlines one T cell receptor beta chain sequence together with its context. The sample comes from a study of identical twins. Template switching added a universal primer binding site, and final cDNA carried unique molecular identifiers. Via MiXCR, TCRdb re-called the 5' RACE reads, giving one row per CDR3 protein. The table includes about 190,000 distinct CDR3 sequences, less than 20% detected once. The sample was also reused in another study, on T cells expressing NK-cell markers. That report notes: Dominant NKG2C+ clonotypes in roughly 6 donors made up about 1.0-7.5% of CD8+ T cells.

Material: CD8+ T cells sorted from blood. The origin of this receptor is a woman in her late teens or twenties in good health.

CDR3 bases: TGTGCCAGCAGTATTGCTGGGGGACAAGAGACCCAGTACTTC. It specifies CASSIAGGQETQYF. V is TRBV12-3 or TRBV12-4 and J is TRBJ2-5; tentatively, D is TRBD1 or TRBD2 (5 bases each). Trimming pared 5 bases from V and 2 bases from J, leaving 12 bases between. The CDR3 runs to 14 residues.